This entry is about one TCR beta chain. CDR3 length equals 16 residues. Sequencing was performed with immunoSEQ multiplex PCR; in TCRdb, only in-frame clones are kept and a portion is missing. The table has around 240,000 clones, 70% to 90% seen once; the top ten hold 1.5% to 2%. This sample is drawn from a study of blood T cell repertoires in COVID-19. What the recovered Cohort 3 donors had was two negative PCRs, clearance, or symptom resolution. This receptor was identified in a woman aged 50 to 60 who had recovered from COVID-19. Sequenced material: PBMCs or T cells enriched from blood (not recorded which). The chain joins TRBV21-1 to TRBJ2-6; TRBD2, the table's D call, lacks a check against the DNA. TRBV21-1 is classified as a pseudogene. The CDR3 region has the DNA TGTGCCAGCAACAAAGTTGCGCCCCGAGGGGCCAACGTCCTGACTTTC. Residues: CASNKVAPRGANVLTF.